The 2 T cell receptor beta chains below all came from one sample that was sequenced in a study of cytomegalovirus exposure and HLA in healthy donors. TCRdb's copy holds only in-frame clones and misses some; the assay was immunoSEQ multiplex PCR. The sample carries about 38,000 clones, just under 95% recorded once. What was sequenced was PBMCs. The receptors originated from a man aged 18 to 35 in good health and CMV-seronegative.

The V call is TRBV30, the J call TRBJ2-7; TRBD1 might be the D (6 bases). Germline CDR1 and CDR2: GTSNPN and SVGIG (reference sequence). V shed 3 bases and J shed 4 bases, with 19 bases lying between them. The CDR3 runs to 15 residues. Here the CDR3 reads CAWSPITGSRYEQYF. The DNA for the CDR3 is TGTGCCTGGAGCCCAATTACAGGGAGCAGGTACGAGCAGTACTTC.

The chain recombines TRBV20-1 with TRBJ1-5; D remains ambiguous. V lost 1 base and J lost 7, with 5 bases in between. CDR1 is DFQATT and CDR2 is SNEGSKA in the germline V gene (reference sequence). This CDR3 has 11 amino acids. This chain's CDR3 is CSARAGQPQHF. The CDR3 DNA reads as TGCAGTGCTAGAGCGGGACAGCCCCAGCATTTT.